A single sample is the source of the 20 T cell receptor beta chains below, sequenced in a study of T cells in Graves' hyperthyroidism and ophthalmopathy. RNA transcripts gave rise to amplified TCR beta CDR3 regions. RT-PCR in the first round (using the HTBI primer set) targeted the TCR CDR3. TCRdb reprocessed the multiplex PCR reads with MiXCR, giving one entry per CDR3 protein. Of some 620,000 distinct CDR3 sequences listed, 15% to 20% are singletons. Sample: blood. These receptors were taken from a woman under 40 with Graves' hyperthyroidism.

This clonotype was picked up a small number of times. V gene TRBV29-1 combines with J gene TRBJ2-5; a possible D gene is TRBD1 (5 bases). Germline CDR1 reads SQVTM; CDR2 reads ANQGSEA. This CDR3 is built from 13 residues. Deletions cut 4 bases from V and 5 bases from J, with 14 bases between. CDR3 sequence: CSVVVQGLETQYF. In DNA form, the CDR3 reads TGCAGCGTTGTAGTCCAGGGCCTGGAGACCCAGTACTTC.

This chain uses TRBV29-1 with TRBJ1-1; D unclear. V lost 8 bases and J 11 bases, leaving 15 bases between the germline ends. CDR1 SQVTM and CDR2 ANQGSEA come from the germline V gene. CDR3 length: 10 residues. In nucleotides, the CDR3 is TGCAGCCCCGGAGAAGCAACCGCTTTCTTT. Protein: CSPGEATAFF.

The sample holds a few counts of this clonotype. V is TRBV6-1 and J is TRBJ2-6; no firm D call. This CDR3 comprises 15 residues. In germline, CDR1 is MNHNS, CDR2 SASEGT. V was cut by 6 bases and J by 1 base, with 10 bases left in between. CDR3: CASRSLQSGANVLTF. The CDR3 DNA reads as TGTGCCAGCAGATCACTACAATCTGGGGCCAACGTCCTGACTTTC.

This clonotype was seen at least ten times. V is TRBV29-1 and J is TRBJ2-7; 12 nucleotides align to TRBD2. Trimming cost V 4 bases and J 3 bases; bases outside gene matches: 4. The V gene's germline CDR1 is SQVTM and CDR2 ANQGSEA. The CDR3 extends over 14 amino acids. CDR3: CSVGLAGVGYEQYF. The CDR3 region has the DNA TGCAGCGTTGGACTAGCGGGAGTTGGCTACGAGCAGTACTTC.

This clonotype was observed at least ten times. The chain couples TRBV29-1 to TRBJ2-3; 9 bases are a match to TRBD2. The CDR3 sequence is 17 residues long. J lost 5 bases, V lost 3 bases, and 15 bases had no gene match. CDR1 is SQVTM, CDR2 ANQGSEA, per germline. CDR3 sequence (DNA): TGCAGCGTTGAGGGCGCGGGAGGGCCTTATGCCGTAGATACGCAGTATTTT. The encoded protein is CSVEGAGGPYAVDTQYF.

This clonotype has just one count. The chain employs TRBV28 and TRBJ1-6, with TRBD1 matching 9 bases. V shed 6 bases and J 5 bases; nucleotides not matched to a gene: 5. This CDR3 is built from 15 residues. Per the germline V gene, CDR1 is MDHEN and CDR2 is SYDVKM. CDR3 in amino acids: CASSYRDRDNSPLHF. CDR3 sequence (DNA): TGTGCCAGCAGCTACCGGGACAGGGATAATTCACCCCTCCACTTT.

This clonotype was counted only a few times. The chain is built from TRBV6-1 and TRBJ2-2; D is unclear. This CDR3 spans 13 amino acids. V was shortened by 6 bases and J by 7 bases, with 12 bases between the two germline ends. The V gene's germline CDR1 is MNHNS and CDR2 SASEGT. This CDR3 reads CASSPRSIGELFF. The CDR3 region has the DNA TGTGCCAGCAGCCCGAGATCAATCGGGGAGCTGTTTTTT.

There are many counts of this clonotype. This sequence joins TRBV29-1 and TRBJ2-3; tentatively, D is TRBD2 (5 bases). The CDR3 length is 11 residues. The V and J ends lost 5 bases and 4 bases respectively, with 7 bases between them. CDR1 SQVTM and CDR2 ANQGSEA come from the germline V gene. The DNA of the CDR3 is TGCAGCGTTCCGGGGTCAGATACGCAGTATTTT. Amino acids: CSVPGSDTQYF.

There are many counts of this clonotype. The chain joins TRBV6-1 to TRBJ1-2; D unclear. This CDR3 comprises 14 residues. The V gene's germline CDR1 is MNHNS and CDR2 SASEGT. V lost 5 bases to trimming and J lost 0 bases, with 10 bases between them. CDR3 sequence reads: CASSYAQANYGYTF. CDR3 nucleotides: TGTGCCAGCAGTTACGCGCAAGCTAACTATGGCTACACCTTC.

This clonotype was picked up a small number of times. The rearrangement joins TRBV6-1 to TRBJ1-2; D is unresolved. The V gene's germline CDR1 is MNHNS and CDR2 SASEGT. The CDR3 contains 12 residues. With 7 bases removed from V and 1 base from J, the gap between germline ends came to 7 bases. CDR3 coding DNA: TGTGCCAGCACCTCCATTAACTATGGCTACACCTTC. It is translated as CASTSINYGYTF.

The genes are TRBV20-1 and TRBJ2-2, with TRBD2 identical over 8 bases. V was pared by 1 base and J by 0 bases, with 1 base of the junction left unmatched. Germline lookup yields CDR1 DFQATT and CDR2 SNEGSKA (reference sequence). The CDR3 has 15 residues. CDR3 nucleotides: TGCAGTGCTAGAGCGGGAGGGCCGAACACCGGGGAGCTGTTTTTT. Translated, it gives CSARAGGPNTGELFF.

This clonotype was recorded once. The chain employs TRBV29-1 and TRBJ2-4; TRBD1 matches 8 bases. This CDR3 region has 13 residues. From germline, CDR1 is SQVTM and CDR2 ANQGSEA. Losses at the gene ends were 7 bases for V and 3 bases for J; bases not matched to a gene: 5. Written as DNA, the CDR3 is TGCAGCGCTGGAGACAGGGGCAAAAACATTCAGTACTTC. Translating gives CSAGDRGKNIQYF. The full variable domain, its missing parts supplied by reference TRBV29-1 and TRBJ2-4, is SAVISQKPSRDICQRGTSLTIQCQVDSQVTMMFWYRQQPGQSLTLIATANQGSEATYESGFVIDKFPISRPNLTFSTLTVSNMSPEDSSIYLCSAGDRGKNIQYFGAGTRLSVL.

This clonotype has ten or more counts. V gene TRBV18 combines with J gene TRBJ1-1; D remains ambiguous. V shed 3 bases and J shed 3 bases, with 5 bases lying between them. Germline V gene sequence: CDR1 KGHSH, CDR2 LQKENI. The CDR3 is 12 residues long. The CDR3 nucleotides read TGTGCCAGCTCACCGAGTGACACTGAAGCTTTCTTT. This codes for CASSPSDTEAFF.

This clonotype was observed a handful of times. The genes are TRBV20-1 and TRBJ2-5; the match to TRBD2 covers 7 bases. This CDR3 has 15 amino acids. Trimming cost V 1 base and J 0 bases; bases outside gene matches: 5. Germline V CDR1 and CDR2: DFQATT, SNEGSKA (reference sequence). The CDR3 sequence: CSARGPAGYQETQYF. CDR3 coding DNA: TGCAGTGCTAGAGGACCAGCGGGATACCAAGAGACCCAGTACTTC.

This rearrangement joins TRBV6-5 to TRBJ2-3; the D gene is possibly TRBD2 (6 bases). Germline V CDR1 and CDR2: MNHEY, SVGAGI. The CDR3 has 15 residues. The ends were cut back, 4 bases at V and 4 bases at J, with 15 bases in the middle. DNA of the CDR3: TGTGCCAGCAGTTCGGGGCGGGAAGTCGCAGATACGCAGTATTTT. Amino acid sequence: CASSSGREVADTQYF.

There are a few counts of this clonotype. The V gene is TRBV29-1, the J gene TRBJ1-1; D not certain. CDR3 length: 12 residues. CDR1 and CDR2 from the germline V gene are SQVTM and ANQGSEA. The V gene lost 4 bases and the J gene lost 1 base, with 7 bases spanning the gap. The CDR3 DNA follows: TGCAGCGTTGGGTCGGAGAACACTGAAGCTTTCTTT. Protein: CSVGSENTEAFF.

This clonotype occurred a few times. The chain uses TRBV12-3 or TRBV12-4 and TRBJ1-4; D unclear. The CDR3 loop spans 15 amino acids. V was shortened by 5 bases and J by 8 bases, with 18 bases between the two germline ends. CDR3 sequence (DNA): TGTGCCAGCAGTACACACAACCTGGCGGGGGAAAAACTGTTTTTT. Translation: CASSTHNLAGEKLFF.

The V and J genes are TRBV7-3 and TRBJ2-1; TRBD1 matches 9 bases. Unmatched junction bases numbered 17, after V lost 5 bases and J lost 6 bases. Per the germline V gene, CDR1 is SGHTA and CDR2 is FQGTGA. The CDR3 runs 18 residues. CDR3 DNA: TGTGCCAGCAGCAAAGAAGGCCCCAACCGGGACAGGGCCAATGAGCAGTTCTTC. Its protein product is CASSKEGPNRDRANEQFF.

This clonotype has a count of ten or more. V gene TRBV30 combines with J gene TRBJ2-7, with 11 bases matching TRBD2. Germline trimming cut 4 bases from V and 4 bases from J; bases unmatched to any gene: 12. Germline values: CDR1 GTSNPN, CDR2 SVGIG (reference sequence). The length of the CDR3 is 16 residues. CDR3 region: CAWNTLAGGPVYEQYF. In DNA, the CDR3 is TGTGCCTGGAATACTTTAGCGGGAGGGCCCGTTTACGAGCAGTACTTC.

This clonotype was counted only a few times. CDR3 coding DNA: TGCGCCAGCAGCTCCTTGACAGGGGCCGGGGAGCTGTTTTTT. Translated: CASSSLTGAGELFF. This chain connects TRBV5-1 to TRBJ2-2; 8 bases line up with TRBD1. This CDR3 contains 14 residues. V lost 3 bases, J lost 6 bases, and 4 bases stayed unmatched. The germline V gene has CDR1 SGHRS and CDR2 YFSETQ.